This entry features one T cell receptor (beta chain) sequence. Antigen: not known. Unmatched junction bases numbered 5, after V lost 3 bases and J lost 6 bases. The CDR3 runs 15 residues. CDR1 DFQATT and CDR2 SNEGSKA come from the germline V gene (reference sequence). This sample was taken from a study of T-cell reconstitution after alpha-beta-depleted transplantation in children. Unique molecular identifiers were used in preparing the TCRbeta library. TCRdb independently ran MiXCR on the PCR reads; one entry per CDR3 protein. The repertoire consists of 440,000 or so distinct CDR3 sequences, with 43% occurring once and the leading ten covering under 30%. Findings and caveats of the study: After transplant, at about two months, alpha-beta T cells were reportedly derived from several hundred expanded graft clones. Newly made T cells mostly supplied T-cell counts and diversity one year after transplant. Where some patients showed high TCRbeta diversity at day 60, it came from recipient T cells and thymic progenitors that had survived.

The TCR sequence derives from a girl aged 2 to 10 with aplastic anemia, due to receive a stem cell transplant. Sequencing was performed on PBMCs, taken before TCRalphabeta/CD19-depleted stem cell transplant. The chain is built from TRBV20-1 and TRBJ2-2, with 12 bases matching TRBD1. The CDR3 DNA reads TGCAGTGCTAGCCGGGACAGGGGGCTCCCCGGGGAGCTGTTTTTT. Translation gives CSASRDRGLPGELFF.